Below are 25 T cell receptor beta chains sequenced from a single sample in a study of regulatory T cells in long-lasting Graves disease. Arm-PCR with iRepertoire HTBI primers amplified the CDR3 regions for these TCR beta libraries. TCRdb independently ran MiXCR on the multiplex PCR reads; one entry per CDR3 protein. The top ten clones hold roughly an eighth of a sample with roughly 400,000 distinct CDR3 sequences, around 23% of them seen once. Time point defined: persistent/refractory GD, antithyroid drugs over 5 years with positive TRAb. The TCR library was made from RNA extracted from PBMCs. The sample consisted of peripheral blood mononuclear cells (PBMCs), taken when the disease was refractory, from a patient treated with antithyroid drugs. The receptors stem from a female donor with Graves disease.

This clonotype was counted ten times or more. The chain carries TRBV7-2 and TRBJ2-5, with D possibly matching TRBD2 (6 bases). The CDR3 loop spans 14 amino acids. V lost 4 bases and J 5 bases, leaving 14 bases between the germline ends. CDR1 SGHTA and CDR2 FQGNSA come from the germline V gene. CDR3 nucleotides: TGTGCCAGCAGCTCTCCTGGGGGAGGCGAGACCCAGTACTTC. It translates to CASSSPGGGETQYF. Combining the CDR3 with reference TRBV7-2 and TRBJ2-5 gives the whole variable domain GAGVSQSPSNKVTEKGKDVELRCDPISGHTALYWYRQSLGQGLEFLIYFQGNSAPDKSGLPSDRFSAERTGGSVSTLTIQRTQQEDSAVYLCASSSPGGGETQYFGPGTRLLVL.

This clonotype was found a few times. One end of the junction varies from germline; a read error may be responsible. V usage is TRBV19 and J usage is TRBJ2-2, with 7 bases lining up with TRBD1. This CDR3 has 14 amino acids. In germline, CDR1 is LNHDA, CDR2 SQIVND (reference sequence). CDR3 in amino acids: CASSLDRVTGELFF. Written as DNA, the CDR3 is TGTGCCAGTAGTTTAGACAGGGTAACCGGGGAGCTGTTTTTT.

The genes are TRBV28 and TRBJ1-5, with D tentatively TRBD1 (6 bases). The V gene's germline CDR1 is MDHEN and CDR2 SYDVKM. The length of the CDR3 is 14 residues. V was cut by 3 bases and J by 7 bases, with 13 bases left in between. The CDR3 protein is CASSFWGARQPQHF. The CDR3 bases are TGTGCCAGCAGTTTTTGGGGGGCAAGGCAGCCCCAGCATTTT.

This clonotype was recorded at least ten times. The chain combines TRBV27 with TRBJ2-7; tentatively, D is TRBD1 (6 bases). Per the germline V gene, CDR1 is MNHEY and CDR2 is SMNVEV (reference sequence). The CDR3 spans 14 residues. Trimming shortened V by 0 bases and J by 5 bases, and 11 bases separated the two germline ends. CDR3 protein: CASSLSYRVHEQYF. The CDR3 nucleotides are TGTGCCAGCAGTTTATCCTACAGGGTCCACGAGCAGTACTTC.

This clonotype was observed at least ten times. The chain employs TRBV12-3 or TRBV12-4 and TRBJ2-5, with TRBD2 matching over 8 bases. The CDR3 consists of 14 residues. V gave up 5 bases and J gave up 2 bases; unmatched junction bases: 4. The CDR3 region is CASSRGLGQETQYF. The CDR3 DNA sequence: TGTGCCAGCAGTCGGGGACTAGGGCAAGAGACCCAGTACTTC.

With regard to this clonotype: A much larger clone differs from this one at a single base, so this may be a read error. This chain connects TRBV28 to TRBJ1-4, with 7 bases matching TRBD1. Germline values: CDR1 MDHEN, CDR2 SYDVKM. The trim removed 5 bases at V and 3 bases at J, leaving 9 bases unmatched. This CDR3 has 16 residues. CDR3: CASSVDQGTANEKLFF. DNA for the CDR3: TGTGCCAGCAGTGTAGACCAGGGGACAGCTAATGAAAAACTGTTTTTT.

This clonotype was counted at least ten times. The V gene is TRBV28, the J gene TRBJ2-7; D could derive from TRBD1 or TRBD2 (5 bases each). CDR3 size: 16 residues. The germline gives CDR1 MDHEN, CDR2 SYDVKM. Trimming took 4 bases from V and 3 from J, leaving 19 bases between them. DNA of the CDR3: TGTGCCAGCAGTTGGGGTTTCGGGGCGGTCGACTACGAGCAGTACTTC. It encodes CASSWGFGAVDYEQYF.

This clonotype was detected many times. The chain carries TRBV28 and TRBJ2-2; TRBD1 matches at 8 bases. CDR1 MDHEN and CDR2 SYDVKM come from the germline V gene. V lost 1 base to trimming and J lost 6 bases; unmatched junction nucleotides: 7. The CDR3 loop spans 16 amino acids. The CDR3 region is CASSLLAGGGPGELFF. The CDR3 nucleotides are TGTGCCAGCAGTTTATTGGCAGGGGGCGGTCCCGGGGAGCTGTTTTTT.

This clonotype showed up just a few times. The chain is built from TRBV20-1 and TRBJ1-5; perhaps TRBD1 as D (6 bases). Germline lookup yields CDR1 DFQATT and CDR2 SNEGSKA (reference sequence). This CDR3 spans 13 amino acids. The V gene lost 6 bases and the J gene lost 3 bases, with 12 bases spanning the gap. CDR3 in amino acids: CSAARGINQPQHF. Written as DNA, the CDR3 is TGCAGTGCCGCCAGGGGAATCAATCAGCCCCAGCATTTT.

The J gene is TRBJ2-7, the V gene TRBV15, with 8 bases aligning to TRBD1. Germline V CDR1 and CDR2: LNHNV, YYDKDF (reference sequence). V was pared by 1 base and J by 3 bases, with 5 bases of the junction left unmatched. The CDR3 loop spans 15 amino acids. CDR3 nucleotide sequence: TGTGCCACCAGCAGAGCACGGACAGGGATCTACGAGCAGTACTTC. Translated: CATSRARTGIYEQYF.

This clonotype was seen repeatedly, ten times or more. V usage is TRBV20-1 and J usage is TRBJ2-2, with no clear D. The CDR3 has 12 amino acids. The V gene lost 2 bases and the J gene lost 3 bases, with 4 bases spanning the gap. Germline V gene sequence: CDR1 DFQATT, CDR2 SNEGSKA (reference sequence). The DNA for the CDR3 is TGCAGTGCTAGACCCTACACCGGGGAGCTGTTTTTT. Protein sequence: CSARPYTGELFF.

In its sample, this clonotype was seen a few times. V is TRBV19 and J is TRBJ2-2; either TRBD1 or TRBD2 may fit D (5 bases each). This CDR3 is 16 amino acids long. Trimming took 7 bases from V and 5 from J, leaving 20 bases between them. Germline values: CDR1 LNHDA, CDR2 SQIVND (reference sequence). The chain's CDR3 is CASNYERGRVTGELFF. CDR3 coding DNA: TGTGCCAGTAATTACGAACGGGGCAGGGTGACCGGGGAGCTGTTTTTT.

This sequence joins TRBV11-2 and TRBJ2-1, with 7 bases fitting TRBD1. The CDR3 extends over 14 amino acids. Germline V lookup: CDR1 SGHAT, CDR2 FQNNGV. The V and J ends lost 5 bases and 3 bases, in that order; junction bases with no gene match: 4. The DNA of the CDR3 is TGTGCCAGCAGCCCCAGGGGGAACTACAATGAGCAGTTCTTC. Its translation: CASSPRGNYNEQFF.

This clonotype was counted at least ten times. The DNA of the CDR3 is TGTGCCAGCAGTTTCGCTGGGGTTAAGGAGACCCAGTACTTC. It codes for CASSFAGVKETQYF. This chain joins TRBV28 and TRBJ2-5; D not certain. V lost 3 bases, J lost 5 bases, and 13 bases lay in between. Germline CDR1 MDHEN, CDR2 SYDVKM. The CDR3 spans 14 residues.

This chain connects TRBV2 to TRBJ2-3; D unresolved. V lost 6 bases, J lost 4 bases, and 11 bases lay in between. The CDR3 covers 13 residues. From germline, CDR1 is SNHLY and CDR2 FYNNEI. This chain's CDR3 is CASSGPRADTQYF. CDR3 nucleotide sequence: TGTGCCAGCAGCGGACCAAGGGCAGATACGCAGTATTTT.

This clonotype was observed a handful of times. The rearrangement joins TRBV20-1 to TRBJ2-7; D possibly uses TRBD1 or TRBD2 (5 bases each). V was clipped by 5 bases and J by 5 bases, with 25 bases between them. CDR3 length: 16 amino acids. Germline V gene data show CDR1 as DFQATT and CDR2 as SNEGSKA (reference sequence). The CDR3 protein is CSAFYWSPQGPHEQYF. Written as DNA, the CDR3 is TGCAGTGCTTTTTATTGGTCCCCGCAGGGACCCCACGAGCAGTACTTC.

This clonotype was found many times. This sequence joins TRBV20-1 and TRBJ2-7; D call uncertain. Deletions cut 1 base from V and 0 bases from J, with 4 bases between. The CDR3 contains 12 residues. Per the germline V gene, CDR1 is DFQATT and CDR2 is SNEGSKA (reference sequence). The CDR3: CSARAHSYEQYF. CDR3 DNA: TGCAGTGCTAGAGCTCACTCCTACGAGCAGTACTTC.

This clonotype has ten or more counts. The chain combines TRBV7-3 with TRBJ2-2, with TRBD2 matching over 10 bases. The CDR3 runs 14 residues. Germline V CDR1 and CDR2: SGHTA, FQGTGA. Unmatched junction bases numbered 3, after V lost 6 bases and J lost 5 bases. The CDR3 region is CASRRTSGTGELFF. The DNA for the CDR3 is TGTGCCAGCAGGCGGACTAGCGGTACCGGGGAGCTGTTTTTT. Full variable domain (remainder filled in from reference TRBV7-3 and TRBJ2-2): GAGVSQTPSNKVTEKGKYVELRCDPISGHTALYWYRQSLGQGPEFLIYFQGTGAADDSGLPNDRFFAVRPEGSVSTLKIQRTERGDSAVYLCASRRTSGTGELFFGEGSRLTVL.

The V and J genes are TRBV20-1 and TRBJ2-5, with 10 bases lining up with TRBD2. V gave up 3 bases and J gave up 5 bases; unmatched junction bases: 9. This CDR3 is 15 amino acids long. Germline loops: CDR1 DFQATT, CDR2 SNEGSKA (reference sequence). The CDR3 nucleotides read TGCAGTGCTAGGCACAGCGGGAGGGCCGGGGAGACCCAGTACTTC. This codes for CSARHSGRAGETQYF.

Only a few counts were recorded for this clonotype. The CDR3 sequence is CASSADDRVEETQYF. The CDR3, as DNA: TGTGCCAGCAGCGCCGATGACAGGGTTGAAGAGACCCAGTACTTC. This chain links TRBV9 with TRBJ2-5; 7 nucleotides align to TRBD1. Germline V gene lookup returns CDR1 SGDLS and CDR2 YYNGEE. This CDR3 is built from 15 residues. The junction had 8 bases not matched to a gene; V was cut back by 3 bases and J by 3 bases.

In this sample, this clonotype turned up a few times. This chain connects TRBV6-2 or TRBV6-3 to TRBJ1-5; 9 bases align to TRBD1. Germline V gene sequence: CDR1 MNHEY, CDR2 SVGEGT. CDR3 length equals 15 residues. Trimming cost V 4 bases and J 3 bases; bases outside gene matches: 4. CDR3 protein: CASSLQGAVNQPQHF. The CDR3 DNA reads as TGTGCCAGCAGTTTACAGGGGGCCGTCAATCAGCCCCAGCATTTT.

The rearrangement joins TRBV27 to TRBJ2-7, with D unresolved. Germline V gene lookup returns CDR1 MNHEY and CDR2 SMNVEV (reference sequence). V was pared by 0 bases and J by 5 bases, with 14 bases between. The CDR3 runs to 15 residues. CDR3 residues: CASSLSGVGFDEQYF. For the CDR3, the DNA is TGTGCCAGCAGTTTATCAGGCGTAGGTTTTGACGAGCAGTACTTC.

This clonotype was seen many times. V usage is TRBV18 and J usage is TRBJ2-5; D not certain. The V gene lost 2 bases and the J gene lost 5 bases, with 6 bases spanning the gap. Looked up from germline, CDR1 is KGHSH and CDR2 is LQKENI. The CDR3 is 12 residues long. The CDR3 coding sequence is TGTGCCAGCTCACCAGAGCTTGAGACCCAGTACTTC. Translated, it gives CASSPELETQYF.

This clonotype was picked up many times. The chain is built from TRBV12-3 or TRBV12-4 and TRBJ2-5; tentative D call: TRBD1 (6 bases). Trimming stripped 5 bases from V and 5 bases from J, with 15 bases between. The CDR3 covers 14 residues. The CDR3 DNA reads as TGTGCCAGCAGTCCCTCAGGGGCCGGGGAGACCCAGTACTTC. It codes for CASSPSGAGETQYF.

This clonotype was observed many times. The CDR3 coding sequence is TGTGCCAGCACCGGGTCGGGACTACCTCAAGAGACCCAGTACTTC. The encoded protein is CASTGSGLPQETQYF. The rearrangement uses TRBV12-3 or TRBV12-4 and TRBJ2-5, with 7 bases matching TRBD2. This CDR3 is built from 15 residues. Trimming removed 7 bases from V and 2 bases from J; junction bases left unmatched: 10.